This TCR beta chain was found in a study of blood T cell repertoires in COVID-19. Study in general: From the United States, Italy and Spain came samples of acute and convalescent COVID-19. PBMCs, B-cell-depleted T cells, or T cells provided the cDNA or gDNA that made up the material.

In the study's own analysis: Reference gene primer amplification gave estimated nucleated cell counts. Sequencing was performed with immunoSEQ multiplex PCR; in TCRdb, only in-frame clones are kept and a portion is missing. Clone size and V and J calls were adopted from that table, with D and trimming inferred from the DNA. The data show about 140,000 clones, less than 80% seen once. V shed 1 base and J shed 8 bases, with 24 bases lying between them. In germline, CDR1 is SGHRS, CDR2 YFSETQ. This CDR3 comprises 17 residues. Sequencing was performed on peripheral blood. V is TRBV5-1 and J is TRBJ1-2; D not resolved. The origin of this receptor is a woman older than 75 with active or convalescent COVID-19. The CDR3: CASSLRQVVDIEQGYTF. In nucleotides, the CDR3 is TGCGCCAGCAGCTTGAGGCAGGTGGTTGATATCGAACAGGGCTACACCTTC.